The source of this T cell receptor beta chain is a study of shared clonotypes between healthy human individuals. V lost 5 bases to trimming and J lost 0 bases, with 11 bases between them. This CDR3 contains 14 residues. CDR1 is SGHRS, CDR2 YFSETQ, per germline. Clones were read by immunoSEQ multiplex PCR, and TCRdb kept only the in-frame ones, dropping some. This sample has some 2.1 million clones; around 95% occur once, and the top ten carry roughly 0.13%. A word on this clone: Other DNA sequences of this sample code for an identical CDR3.

The TCR sequence derives from a man aged 18 to 29 in good health. The chain is built from TRBV5-1 and TRBJ1-1; tentative D call: TRBD1 (5 bases). Sequenced input: naive CD4+ T cells sorted from blood. Subset denoted: CD45RA+ positively selected. The CDR3: CASSLGTVNTEAFF. The DNA for the CDR3 is TGCGCCAGCAGTCTGGGGACGGTGAACACTGAAGCTTTCTTT.